These T cell receptor beta chains were read from a single sample in a study of response to subunit inactivated influenza vaccine. TCRdb redid the calling of the RT-PCR reads with MiXCR, one entry per CDR3 protein. The sample includes about 240,000 distinct CDR3 sequences, 10% to 15% of them seen just once. This sample comprised non-naive T cells sorted from PBMCs, obtained less than 15 days before vaccination. The receptors were sampled from a man aged 45-65 years who received an inactivated influenza vaccine. Each CDR3 is given with its conserved first and last residue. Fields, in order: D gene, J gene, CDR3 length, V gene, clone size, CDR3 protein, CDR3 DNA. The D gene is left open where the match is weak. Some rows mark clone size as missing; the rest say once, few, many or name a class of expanded clone.

D gene: -
J gene: TRBJ1-4
CDR3 length: 13
V gene: TRBV25-1
clone size: few
CDR3 protein: CASRRGEGEKLFF
CDR3 DNA: TGTGCCAGCCGTCGGGGGGAGGGAGAAAAACTGTTTTTT

D gene: TRBD1
J gene: TRBJ2-5
CDR3 length: 17
V gene: TRBV6-1
clone size: -
CDR3 protein: CASSALGGQGSQETQYF
CDR3 DNA: TGTGCCAGCAGTGCCCTGGGGGGACAGGGTTCCCAAGAGACCCAGTACTTC

D gene: -
J gene: TRBJ2-1
CDR3 length: 13
V gene: TRBV2
clone size: many
CDR3 protein: CASTMPTYNEQFF
CDR3 DNA: TGTGCCAGTACAATGCCGACCTACAATGAGCAGTTCTTC

D gene: -
J gene: TRBJ2-5
CDR3 length: 15
V gene: TRBV20-1
clone size: few
CDR3 protein: CSARDGMQGKETQYF
CDR3 DNA: TGCAGTGCTAGAGATGGAATGCAGGGCAAAGAGACCCAGTACTTC

D gene: TRBD1
J gene: TRBJ2-2
CDR3 length: 17
V gene: TRBV24-1
clone size: many
CDR3 protein: CATSDGPGQGITGELFF
CDR3 DNA: TGTGCCACCAGTGATGGACCGGGACAGGGGATCACCGGGGAGCTGTTTTTT

D gene: TRBD1
J gene: TRBJ1-1
CDR3 length: 17
V gene: TRBV29-1
clone size: many
CDR3 protein: CSAAGLPGDRVGVEAFF
CDR3 DNA: TGCAGCGCCGCGGGCCTTCCTGGGGACAGGGTAGGGGTAGAAGCTTTCTTT

D gene: -
J gene: TRBJ1-2
CDR3 length: 13
V gene: TRBV5-5
clone size: -
CDR3 protein: CASSLDTNYGYTF
CDR3 DNA: TGTGCCAGCAGCTTGGACACCAACTATGGCTACACCTTC

D gene: TRBD2
J gene: TRBJ2-3
CDR3 length: 17
V gene: TRBV4-2
clone size: few
CDR3 protein: CASSHTSGTSGTDTQYF
CDR3 DNA: TGTGCCAGCAGCCATACCTCCGGGACTAGCGGAACAGATACGCAGTATTTT

D gene: TRBD1
J gene: TRBJ2-1
CDR3 length: 14
V gene: TRBV20-1
clone size: few
CDR3 protein: CSASVRGRRNEQFF
CDR3 DNA: TGCAGTGCTAGCGTCAGGGGGCGCAGGAATGAGCAGTTCTTC

D gene: TRBD1
J gene: TRBJ2-1
CDR3 length: 12
V gene: TRBV4-1
clone size: -
CDR3 protein: CASSQSGQGRFF
CDR3 DNA: TGCGCCAGCAGCCAAAGTGGACAGGGAAGGTTCTTC

D gene: -
J gene: TRBJ1-5
CDR3 length: 13
V gene: TRBV20-1
clone size: many
CDR3 protein: CSSHSGSNQPQHF
CDR3 DNA: TGCAGTTCCCACTCAGGAAGCAATCAGCCCCAGCATTTT

D gene: -
J gene: TRBJ1-1
CDR3 length: 16
V gene: TRBV18
clone size: few
CDR3 protein: CASSPLGAGRGTEAFF
CDR3 DNA: TGTGCCAGCTCACCTCTGGGGGCCGGACGGGGCACTGAAGCTTTCTTT

D gene: -
J gene: TRBJ2-7
CDR3 length: 13
V gene: TRBV7-2
clone size: -
CDR3 protein: CASSLGVFYEQYF
CDR3 DNA: TGTGCCAGCAGCTTAGGAGTGTTCTACGAGCAGTACTTC

D gene: -
J gene: TRBJ2-2
CDR3 length: 13
V gene: TRBV27
clone size: -
CDR3 protein: CASRPSNTGELFF
CDR3 DNA: TGTGCCAGCAGACCCTCGAACACCGGGGAGCTGTTTTTT

D gene: TRBD2
J gene: TRBJ2-1
CDR3 length: 22
V gene: TRBV12-3/TRBV12-4
clone size: -
CDR3 protein: CASSLTRRGARPSGRFYNEQFF
CDR3 DNA: TGTGCCAGCAGTTTAACACGCCGGGGGGCCCGTCCTAGCGGGAGATTCTACAATGAGCAGTTCTTC

D gene: -
J gene: TRBJ1-2
CDR3 length: 12
V gene: TRBV27
clone size: -
CDR3 protein: CASLNPPYGYTF
CDR3 DNA: TGTGCCAGCTTGAACCCCCCGTATGGCTACACCTTC

D gene: TRBD1
J gene: TRBJ1-5
CDR3 length: 16
V gene: TRBV4-2
clone size: many
CDR3 protein: CASSHPDRGVNQPQHF
CDR3 DNA: TGTGCCAGCAGCCACCCGGACAGGGGGGTAAATCAGCCCCAGCATTTT

D gene: -
J gene: TRBJ1-1
CDR3 length: 10
V gene: TRBV12-3/TRBV12-4
clone size: few
CDR3 protein: CASSLDGAFF
CDR3 DNA: TGTGCCAGCTCCTTAGACGGAGCTTTCTTT

D gene: -
J gene: TRBJ1-5
CDR3 length: 11
V gene: TRBV12-3/TRBV12-4
clone size: many
CDR3 protein: CASSLRGPQHF
CDR3 DNA: TGTGCCAGCAGTTTAAGGGGGCCCCAGCATTTT

D gene: -
J gene: TRBJ1-2
CDR3 length: 14
V gene: TRBV20-1
clone size: -
CDR3 protein: CSARDRAGPTHFTF
CDR3 DNA: TGCAGTGCTAGAGATCGGGCCGGCCCTACGCATTTCACCTTC

D gene: -
J gene: TRBJ2-2
CDR3 length: 13
V gene: TRBV11-1
clone size: -
CDR3 protein: CASSWQGTGELFF
CDR3 DNA: TGTGCCAGCAGCTGGCAGGGAACCGGGGAGCTGTTTTTT

D gene: TRBD1
J gene: TRBJ2-1
CDR3 length: 19
V gene: TRBV9
clone size: -
CDR3 protein: CASSARQGAISWYYNEHFF
CDR3 DNA: TGTGCCAGCAGCGCCCGACAGGGGGCCATTTCTTGGTACTACAATGAGCATTTCTTC

D gene: -
J gene: TRBJ2-5
CDR3 length: 16
V gene: TRBV5-1
clone size: -
CDR3 protein: CASSLASASGGETQYF
CDR3 DNA: TGCGCCAGCAGCTTGGCCTCAGCGTCGGGCGGGGAGACCCAGTACTTC

D gene: -
J gene: TRBJ2-5
CDR3 length: 16
V gene: TRBV3-1
clone size: few
CDR3 protein: CASSQGASHAQETQYF
CDR3 DNA: TGTGCCAGCAGCCAAGGGGCCAGCCACGCCCAAGAGACCCAGTACTTC

D gene: -
J gene: TRBJ2-7
CDR3 length: 13
V gene: TRBV20-1
clone size: many
CDR3 protein: CSATRPPHYEQYF
CDR3 DNA: TGCAGTGCTACCCGCCCCCCTCACTACGAGCAGTACTTC

D gene: -
J gene: TRBJ2-1
CDR3 length: 16
V gene: TRBV24-1
clone size: -
CDR3 protein: CATSDLWGATYNEQFF
CDR3 DNA: TGTGCCACCAGTGATTTGTGGGGGGCTACCTACAATGAGCAGTTCTTC

D gene: TRBD1
J gene: TRBJ2-4
CDR3 length: 19
V gene: TRBV19
clone size: few
CDR3 protein: CASSYSGTGAGRAKNIQYF
CDR3 DNA: TGTGCCAGTAGTTATTCCGGGACAGGGGCCGGGCGGGCCAAAAACATTCAGTACTTC

D gene: TRBD1
J gene: TRBJ2-1
CDR3 length: 16
V gene: TRBV9
clone size: -
CDR3 protein: CASSAGITGGYNEQFF
CDR3 DNA: TGTGCCAGCAGCGCCGGCATCACAGGGGGATACAATGAGCAGTTCTTC

D gene: -
J gene: TRBJ2-7
CDR3 length: 14
V gene: TRBV4-1
clone size: many
CDR3 protein: CASSQDPHHPEQYF
CDR3 DNA: TGCGCCAGCAGCCAAGACCCCCATCACCCCGAGCAGTACTTC

D gene: -
J gene: TRBJ1-2
CDR3 length: 15
V gene: TRBV7-2
clone size: -
CDR3 protein: CASSLSSGGTYGYTF
CDR3 DNA: TGTGCCAGCAGCCTTAGTTCGGGGGGGACCTATGGCTACACCTTC

D gene: -
J gene: TRBJ2-1
CDR3 length: 13
V gene: TRBV6-6
clone size: many
CDR3 protein: CASVGAGYNEQFF
CDR3 DNA: TGTGCCAGCGTGGGGGCAGGTTACAATGAGCAGTTCTTC

D gene: -
J gene: TRBJ1-3
CDR3 length: 15
V gene: TRBV29-1
clone size: many
CDR3 protein: CSVEDGESVRDTIYF
CDR3 DNA: TGCAGCGTTGAAGACGGGGAGTCGGTTAGGGACACCATATATTTT

D gene: -
J gene: TRBJ2-5
CDR3 length: 13
V gene: TRBV20-1
clone size: many
CDR3 protein: CSARRDFQETQYF
CDR3 DNA: TGCAGTGCTAGACGGGACTTCCAAGAGACCCAGTACTTC

D gene: -
J gene: TRBJ2-3
CDR3 length: 14
V gene: TRBV5-1
clone size: few
CDR3 protein: CASSGGADTDTQYF
CDR3 DNA: TGCGCCAGCAGTGGGGGAGCGGACACAGATACGCAGTATTTT

D gene: TRBD2
J gene: TRBJ2-1
CDR3 length: 16
V gene: TRBV5-5
clone size: -
CDR3 protein: CASSLPTSGIDNEQFF
CDR3 DNA: TGTGCCAGCAGCTTGCCCACTAGCGGAATCGACAATGAGCAGTTCTTC

D gene: -
J gene: TRBJ2-7
CDR3 length: 15
V gene: TRBV12-3/TRBV12-4
clone size: few
CDR3 protein: CASSPAGPGLYEQYF
CDR3 DNA: TGTGCCAGCAGCCCGGCCGGGCCAGGGTTATACGAGCAGTACTTC

D gene: TRBD1
J gene: TRBJ1-4
CDR3 length: 15
V gene: TRBV18
clone size: -
CDR3 protein: CASSPSGTGGEKLFF
CDR3 DNA: TGTGCCAGCTCACCCTCCGGGACAGGGGGCGAAAAACTGTTTTTT

D gene: TRBD1
J gene: TRBJ1-6
CDR3 length: 14
V gene: TRBV20-1
clone size: few
CDR3 protein: CSARTGQGSSPLHF
CDR3 DNA: TGCAGTGCTCGAACGGGACAGGGAAGTTCACCCCTCCACTTT

D gene: TRBD1
J gene: TRBJ1-4
CDR3 length: 15
V gene: TRBV5-1
clone size: many
CDR3 protein: CASSTSGTGTEKLFF
CDR3 DNA: TGCGCCAGCAGCACATCCGGGACAGGGACGGAAAAACTGTTTTTT

D gene: -
J gene: TRBJ2-2
CDR3 length: 16
V gene: TRBV6-2/TRBV6-3
clone size: many
CDR3 protein: CASRMGGAANTGELFF
CDR3 DNA: TGTGCCAGCAGGATGGGGGGGGCAGCGAACACCGGGGAGCTGTTTTTT

D gene: -
J gene: TRBJ2-7
CDR3 length: 13
V gene: TRBV20-1
clone size: -
CDR3 protein: CSARAAGRHEQYF
CDR3 DNA: TGCAGTGCTAGGGCGGCAGGGCGGCACGAGCAGTACTTC

D gene: TRBD2
J gene: TRBJ2-7
CDR3 length: 14
V gene: TRBV28
clone size: many
CDR3 protein: CASSFQAGIYEQYF
CDR3 DNA: TGTGCCAGCAGTTTCCAAGCGGGGATCTACGAGCAGTACTTC

D gene: -
J gene: TRBJ1-5
CDR3 length: 13
V gene: TRBV10-3
clone size: -
CDR3 protein: CAIRPAGNQPQHF
CDR3 DNA: TGTGCCATTCGCCCGGCGGGCAATCAGCCCCAGCATTTT

D gene: TRBD2
J gene: TRBJ2-3
CDR3 length: 19
V gene: TRBV6-1
clone size: few
CDR3 protein: CASSPDKRWGTNYTDTQYF
CDR3 DNA: TGTGCCAGCAGCCCCGACAAGAGGTGGGGGACTAACTACACAGATACGCAGTATTTT

D gene: -
J gene: TRBJ1-2
CDR3 length: 13
V gene: TRBV5-6
clone size: many
CDR3 protein: CASSLGVVSSYTF
CDR3 DNA: TGTGCCAGCAGCTTGGGAGTCGTATCTAGCTACACCTTC

D gene: TRBD1
J gene: TRBJ1-6
CDR3 length: 15
V gene: TRBV7-9
clone size: few
CDR3 protein: CASSPGTGYDSPLHF
CDR3 DNA: TGTGCCAGCAGCCCCGGGACAGGTTATGATTCACCCCTCCACTTT

D gene: -
J gene: TRBJ2-7
CDR3 length: 13
V gene: TRBV7-2
clone size: many
CDR3 protein: CASSKNGGYEQYF
CDR3 DNA: TGTGCCAGCTCAAAAAACGGGGGTTACGAGCAGTACTTC

D gene: -
J gene: TRBJ1-6
CDR3 length: 13
V gene: TRBV5-1
clone size: many
CDR3 protein: CASSIQRDSPLHF
CDR3 DNA: TGCGCCAGCAGTATCCAACGGGATTCACCCCTCCACTTT

D gene: TRBD1
J gene: TRBJ2-6
CDR3 length: 20
V gene: TRBV12-3/TRBV12-4
clone size: few
CDR3 protein: CASSLALPGGIYSGANVLTF
CDR3 DNA: TGTGCCAGCAGTTTAGCGCTCCCAGGGGGAATCTACTCTGGGGCCAACGTCCTGACTTTC

D gene: -
J gene: TRBJ2-5
CDR3 length: 15
V gene: TRBV7-7
clone size: -
CDR3 protein: CASSATPGRQETQYF
CDR3 DNA: TGTGCCAGCAGCGCGACCCCCGGACGGCAAGAGACCCAGTACTTC

D gene: TRBD2
J gene: TRBJ2-1
CDR3 length: 15
V gene: TRBV5-1
clone size: -
CDR3 protein: CASSRLAGGLNEQFF
CDR3 DNA: TGCGCCAGCAGCCGACTAGCGGGGGGGCTAAATGAGCAGTTCTTC

D gene: -
J gene: TRBJ1-2
CDR3 length: 14
V gene: TRBV4-3
clone size: few
CDR3 protein: CASSPGDGPYGYTF
CDR3 DNA: TGCGCCAGCAGCCCGGGGGACGGACCCTATGGCTACACCTTC

D gene: -
J gene: TRBJ2-2
CDR3 length: 15
V gene: TRBV7-8
clone size: few
CDR3 protein: CASSLGGAFTGELFF
CDR3 DNA: TGTGCCAGCAGCTTAGGAGGGGCGTTCACCGGGGAGCTGTTTTTT

D gene: -
J gene: TRBJ2-7
CDR3 length: 15
V gene: TRBV7-9
clone size: -
CDR3 protein: CASSLFPRTDYEQYF
CDR3 DNA: TGTGCCAGCAGCTTATTTCCACGGACAGATTACGAGCAGTACTTC